This record concerns one TCR beta chain sequence. Its antigen is currently unknown. Sequencing was performed with immunoSEQ multiplex PCR; in TCRdb, only in-frame clones are kept and a portion is missing. The profile shows some 130,000 clones, almost 85% of them singletons. CDR3 length: 18 residues. The data were obtained in a study of cytomegalovirus exposure and HLA in healthy donors. Points from the study as a whole: High sensitivity and specificity were reportedly achieved when the classifier diagnosed cytomegalovirus status.

This clonotype was obtained from a woman aged 30 to 39 in good health and CMV-seronegative. V usage is TRBV21-1 and J usage is TRBJ2-6; the DNA was not compared with TRBD1, the D call given in the table. TRBV21-1 is marked as a pseudogene. Sequenced: PBMCs. As DNA, the CDR3 is TGTGCCAGCAGCAAAGATCCAGGGGCGAGCTCTGGGGCCAACGTCCTGACTTTC. This translates into CASSKDPGASSGANVLTF.